This passage covers 32 T cell receptor beta chains from one sample sequenced in a study of regulatory T cells in long-lasting Graves disease. Stated time point: persistent/refractory GD, antithyroid drugs over 5 years with positive TRAb. TCR sequences were obtained from RNA taken from PBMCs. CDR3-region Arm-PCR and iRepertoire HTBI primers produced the TCR beta libraries. Using its own MiXCR run on the multiplex PCR reads, TCRdb lists one record per CDR3 protein. The sample carries around 460,000 distinct CDR3 sequences, 20% to 25% recorded once. The sample was peripheral blood mononuclear cells (PBMCs), taken when the disease was refractory, from a patient treated with antithyroid drugs. Receptor source: a female donor with Graves disease.

In its sample, this clonotype was seen many times. V is TRBV28 and J is TRBJ1-1, with a possible D match to TRBD1 (6 bases). V was shortened by 8 bases and J by 3 bases, with 16 bases between the two germline ends. Germline CDR1 MDHEN, CDR2 SYDVKM. CDR3 length equals 14 residues. Here the CDR3 DNA reads TGTGCCAGCTTCTTTGGGGGGCGCGACACTGAAGCTTTCTTT. Translation gives CASFFGGRDTEAFF.

This clonotype has a count of ten or more. The V gene is TRBV28, the J gene TRBJ2-7; 8 bases match TRBD1. There are 13 residues in the CDR3. CDR1 is MDHEN and CDR2 is SYDVKM in the germline V gene. With 2 bases clipped from V and 5 bases from J, the junction kept 2 bases outside the gene matches. The CDR3 reads CASSLRTGNEQYF. DNA of the CDR3: TGTGCCAGCAGTTTAAGGACAGGGAACGAGCAGTACTTC.

This rearrangement joins TRBV28 to TRBJ2-3, with D unclear. This CDR3 contains 13 residues. The germline V gene encodes CDR1 MDHEN and CDR2 SYDVKM. The V gene lost 4 bases and the J gene lost 6 bases, with 11 bases spanning the gap. CDR3 nucleotides: TGTGCCAGCAGTTCTCCACCGGCGGATACGCAGTATTTT. It encodes CASSSPPADTQYF.

The rearrangement links TRBV20-1 to TRBJ2-3; 7 positions match TRBD2. V lost 6 bases and J lost 2; bases outside the gene matches: 11. The germline V gene encodes CDR1 DFQATT and CDR2 SNEGSKA (reference sequence). This CDR3 has 15 residues. In nucleotides, the CDR3 is TGCAGTGCACCCATGGCGGGGGATTTCACAGATACGCAGTATTTT. Its translation is CSAPMAGDFTDTQYF.

Ten or more counts support this clonotype. V and J are TRBV27 and TRBJ2-7; D ambiguous. There are 12 residues in the CDR3. V was cut by 6 bases and J by 6 bases, with 12 bases left in between. The germline CDR1 and CDR2 sequences are MNHEY and SMNVEV (reference sequence). The CDR3 region is CASSPLGVEQYF. Here the CDR3 DNA reads TGTGCCAGCAGCCCTCTGGGTGTCGAGCAGTACTTC.

This chain links TRBV6-1 with TRBJ1-2; D remains unclear. This CDR3 has 14 residues. The germline V and J ends were trimmed by 6 bases and 7 bases, with 18 bases remaining between them. Germline V gene sequence: CDR1 MNHNS, CDR2 SASEGT. The CDR3 DNA reads TGTGCCAGCAGCCTCCGGACGGCGGTGGCTGGCTACACCTTC. Protein sequence: CASSLRTAVAGYTF.

This clonotype was counted a few times. CDR3 sequence: CASSRGRSNRELFF. The CDR3 DNA reads as TGTGCCAGTAGTAGGGGACGGTCCAACCGGGAGCTGTTTTTT. The chain carries TRBV19 and TRBJ2-2; D may correspond to TRBD1 or TRBD2 (5 bases each). Trimming took 4 bases from V and 9 from J, leaving 15 bases between them. This CDR3 contains 14 residues. The germline V gene has CDR1 LNHDA and CDR2 SQIVND (reference sequence).

The V gene is TRBV10-3, the J gene TRBJ2-7, with D unclear. The V end was cut by 8 bases, the J end by 7 bases, with 15 bases between. The CDR3 spans 12 residues. CDR1 ENHRY and CDR2 SYGVKD come from the germline V gene. CDR3 loop: CAIVNRLGEQYF. The CDR3 coding sequence is TGTGCCATCGTTAACAGACTGGGGGAGCAGTACTTC.

This clonotype was seen only a few times. CDR3 loop: CASSTGRDLYEQYF. The CDR3 region has the DNA TGTGCCAGCAGTACCGGGAGAGATCTCTACGAGCAGTACTTC. This sequence joins TRBV12-3 or TRBV12-4 and TRBJ2-7; weak D call: TRBD2 (6 bases). The CDR3 runs 14 residues. V was trimmed by 5 bases and J by 3 bases, leaving 14 bases between them.

This chain links TRBV7-9 with TRBJ2-3; TRBD1 matches 8 bases. V trimming: 5 bases; J trimming: 1 base; junction bases outside the gene matches: 8. The CDR3 totals 16 residues. Germline V gives CDR1 SEHNR, CDR2 FQNEAQ (reference sequence). The CDR3 DNA reads as TGTGCCAGCAGCCTCTTCGGACAGGGCGGCACAGATACGCAGTATTTT. This translates into CASSLFGQGGTDTQYF.

This clonotype has ten or more counts. The chain couples TRBV5-5 to TRBJ2-5; D not certain. Trimming left V 0 bases short and J 10 bases short, with 10 bases between. Germline V gives CDR1 SGHKS, CDR2 YYEKEE (reference sequence). The CDR3 has 12 residues. In DNA form, the CDR3 reads TGTGCCAGCAGCTTGGCCGGAGTCAACCAGTACTTC. Residues: CASSLAGVNQYF. The whole variable domain, filled in from reference TRBV5-5 and TRBJ2-5, reads DAGVTQSPTHLIKTRGQQVTLRCSPISGHKSVSWYQQVLGQGPQFIFQYYEKEERGRGNFPDRFSARQFPNYSSELNVNALLLGDSALYLCASSLAGVNQYFGPGTRLLVL.

A word on this clonotype: This may be a read error, as it is one base from a much larger clone. The chain is built from TRBV6-2 or TRBV6-3 and TRBJ2-2; D could derive from TRBD1 or TRBD2 (5 bases each). The CDR3 has 17 amino acids. Looked up from germline, CDR1 is MNHEY and CDR2 is SVGEGT. V was shortened by 0 bases and J by 9 bases, with 20 bases between the two germline ends. The CDR3 DNA reads as TGTGCCAGCAGTTACTCAACGCCGGGACCGGTTACCAGGGAGCTGTTTTTT. This encodes CASSYSTPGPVTRELFF.

This clonotype has ten or more counts. This rearrangement joins TRBV19 to TRBJ1-5; possibly TRBD1 for D (5 bases). Germline CDR1 LNHDA, CDR2 SQIVND (reference sequence). The CDR3 sequence is 15 residues long. The V end was cut by 3 bases, the J end by 1 base, with 10 bases between. The CDR3 DNA sequence: TGTGCCAGTAGTATTGGGCAGGGAAGCAATCAGCCCCAGCATTTT. Translated, it gives CASSIGQGSNQPQHF.

The rearrangement links TRBV14 to TRBJ1-6; 9 bases map to TRBD1. The V gene end was trimmed by 4 bases and the J gene end by 14 bases; junction bases not matched to a gene: 21. The CDR3 consists of 18 residues. The germline gives CDR1 SGHDN, CDR2 FVKESK. CDR3 residues: CASSPGLTGTGPPAALHF. CDR3 in DNA: TGTGCCAGCAGCCCCGGACTTACCGGGACAGGGCCCCCCGCGGCCCTCCACTTT. Full variable domain (missing parts from reference TRBV14 and TRBJ1-6): EAGVTQFPSHSVIEKGQTVTLRCDPISGHDNLYWYRRVMGKEIKFLLHFVKESKQDESGMPNNRFLAERTGGTYSTLKVQPAELEDSGVYFCASSPGLTGTGPPAALHFGNGTRLTVT.

This clonotype was counted many times. The chain links TRBV11-2 to TRBJ2-7; no firm D call. Germline V gene data show CDR1 as SGHAT and CDR2 as FQNNGV. Trimming took off 3 bases at V and 2 bases at J, with 11 bases between the two ends. This CDR3 is 14 amino acids long. DNA of the CDR3: TGTGCCAGCAGCTTCCTGACCGGAGCCTACGAGCAGTACTTC. This codes for CASSFLTGAYEQYF.

This clonotype turned up a few times. The CDR3 reads CASSQDNLAPLEAFF. In DNA, the CDR3 is TGTGCCAGCAGCCAAGATAACCTAGCCCCACTTGAAGCTTTCTTT. The gene calls are TRBV4-2 and TRBJ1-1; unclear D gene. The germline CDR1 and CDR2 sequences are LGHNA and YNFKEQ. CDR3 length: 15 residues. Trimming removed 0 bases at V and 7 bases at J, with 15 bases between.

Ten or more counts support this clonotype. The genes are TRBV10-3 and TRBJ1-2, with D maybe TRBD1 (5 bases). Trimming removed 6 bases at V and 4 bases at J, with 24 bases between. The CDR3 spans 17 residues. The germline V gene encodes CDR1 ENHRY and CDR2 SYGVKD. In DNA, the CDR3 is TGTGCCATCAGAGCCTCCGGGACGTCAGATTTCGTCTATGGCTACACCTTC. It specifies CAIRASGTSDFVYGYTF.

Ten or more counts support this clonotype. The rearrangement links TRBV20-1 to TRBJ1-5; maybe TRBD1 (5 bases). The CDR3 runs to 12 residues. Trimming pared 6 bases from V and 6 bases from J, leaving 12 bases between. Germline CDR1 DFQATT, CDR2 SNEGSKA (reference sequence). This CDR3 reads CSAQERGQPQHF. The CDR3 DNA follows: TGCAGTGCGCAAGAAAGGGGTCAGCCCCAGCATTTT.

In its sample, this clonotype was seen many times. This chain connects TRBV12-3 or TRBV12-4 to TRBJ1-3; possible D gene TRBD1, 5 bases. This CDR3 comprises 13 residues. V lost 8 bases and J lost 0, with 8 bases in between. Here the CDR3 reads CASGGGSGNTIYF. The CDR3 bases are TGTGCCAGCGGGGGTGGCTCTGGAAACACCATATATTTT.

V usage is TRBV27 and J usage is TRBJ1-2; D is ambiguous. The CDR3 is 15 amino acids. Germline CDR1 is MNHEY and CDR2 is SMNVEV (reference sequence). With 3 bases removed from V and 0 bases from J, the gap between germline ends came to 11 bases. CDR3 sequence: CASSFGTNANYGYTF. CDR3 nucleotide sequence: TGTGCCAGCAGTTTTGGCACAAATGCTAACTATGGCTACACCTTC.

Only a few counts were recorded for this clonotype. The rearrangement links TRBV9 to TRBJ1-1, with 7 bases identical to TRBD1. CDR1 SGDLS and CDR2 YYNGEE come from the germline V gene. This CDR3 comprises 14 residues. J lost 7 bases, V lost 0 bases, and 6 bases had no gene match. The CDR3 region has the DNA TGTGCCAGCAGCGTAGGCCTGGCAGGGGGTGAAGCTTTCTTT. It specifies CASSVGLAGGEAFF.

V and J are TRBV6-1 and TRBJ2-7; TRBD1 matches at 7 bases. From germline, CDR1 is MNHNS and CDR2 SASEGT. With V trimmed by 6 bases and J by 3 bases, 8 bases remained unmatched. CDR3 size: 14 residues. The CDR3 DNA follows: TGTGCCAGCAGCACCTGGGACAGTAACTACGAGCAGTACTTC. It codes for CASSTWDSNYEQYF.

Ten or more counts support this clonotype. The chain recombines TRBV27 with TRBJ1-5; tentative D call: TRBD1 (5 bases). Germline V gene data show CDR1 as MNHEY and CDR2 as SMNVEV (reference sequence). Between the trimmed V and J ends, which lost 4 bases and 7 bases, there was a span of 17 bases. The CDR3 loop spans 15 amino acids. CDR3 sequence: CASSSNPGPGQPQHF. CDR3 nucleotides: TGTGCCAGCAGTTCAAACCCGGGACCCGGCCAGCCCCAGCATTTT.

The CDR3 sequence is CASSYGPEGEKLFF. As DNA, the CDR3 is TGTGCCAGCAGTTACGGCCCGGAGGGTGAAAAACTGTTTTTT. The J gene is TRBJ1-4, the V gene TRBV6-5; D uncertain. The CDR3 runs to 14 residues. Germline V gives CDR1 MNHEY, CDR2 SVGAGI. V lost 2 bases and J 7 bases, leaving 11 bases between the germline ends.

This clonotype appeared once. The DNA is omitted, as the CDR3 cannot be located on it reliably, and the CDR3 follows TCRdb's listing. The gene calls are TRBV30 and TRBJ2-3; the table gives TRBD1 as D, unverified against the DNA. Germline V CDR1 and CDR2: GTSNPN, SVGIG (reference sequence). The CDR3 totals 11 residues, both ends included. The CDR3 loop reads CAWGSGAGEYF.

This clonotype was recorded many times. CDR3 sequence (DNA): TGCAGTGCCAGTAGCGGGGGGCCGGAGACCCAGTACTTC. Translating it yields CSASSGGPETQYF. This sequence joins TRBV20-1 and TRBJ2-5; TRBD2 agrees at 10 bases. CDR3 length: 13 amino acids. J was trimmed by 5 bases and V by 6 bases; bases with no gene match: 6. CDR1 and CDR2 (germline): DFQATT, SNEGSKA (reference sequence).

This clonotype was counted a few times. The genes are TRBV6-2 or TRBV6-3 and TRBJ1-1; the match to TRBD1 covers 11 bases. Germline V lookup: CDR1 MNHEY, CDR2 SVGEGT. The V segment lost 7 bases and the J segment 1 base; nucleotides outside the gene matches: 11. The CDR3 consists of 17 residues. The chain's CDR3 is CASTYTPGQGENTEAFF. The CDR3 DNA follows: TGTGCCAGCACCTACACGCCGGGACAGGGGGAGAACACTGAAGCTTTCTTT.

The chain carries TRBV14 and TRBJ2-2; the D is unclear. Germline CDR1 SGHDN, CDR2 FVKESK. Trimming left V 0 bases short and J 7 bases short, with 12 bases between. This CDR3 region has 15 residues. Written as DNA, the CDR3 is TGTGCCAGCAGCCAAGATTTAAGATCAGTCGGGGAGCTGTTTTTT. It codes for CASSQDLRSVGELFF.

Ten or more counts support this clonotype. The chain uses TRBV12-5 and TRBJ1-2; weak D call: TRBD1 (5 bases). The length of the CDR3 is 14 residues. V was shortened by 5 bases and J by 4 bases, with 14 bases between the two germline ends. CDR1 LGHNT and CDR2 FRNRAP come from the germline V gene. CDR3 protein: CASGVFGGVYGYTF. The CDR3 region has the DNA TGTGCTAGTGGTGTTTTTGGGGGGGTCTATGGCTACACCTTC.

This clonotype has ten or more counts. The chain couples TRBV11-2 to TRBJ1-2, with D uncertain. V was cut by 0 bases and J by 0 bases, with 11 bases left in between. The length of the CDR3 is 16 residues. The germline CDR1 and CDR2 sequences are SGHAT and FQNNGV. The chain's CDR3 is CASSLDPGGPNYGYTF. For the CDR3, the DNA is TGTGCCAGCAGCTTAGATCCTGGTGGACCTAACTATGGCTACACCTTC.

There are many counts of this clonotype. The V and J genes are TRBV6-5 and TRBJ1-1, with TRBD1 matching 10 bases. The CDR3 consists of 15 residues. The V gene's germline CDR1 is MNHEY and CDR2 SVGAGI. The J segment lost 6 bases and the V segment lost 4 bases, leaving 8 bases of the junction unmatched. The CDR3 nucleotides read TGTGCCAGCAGTTGGTCCCGGGACAGGGGTGCTGAAGCTTTCTTT. It specifies CASSWSRDRGAEAFF.

This clonotype has ten or more counts. V is TRBV6-1 and J is TRBJ1-1; a possible D gene is TRBD1 (5 bases). There are 15 residues in the CDR3. Trimming shortened V by 3 bases and J by 4 bases, and 15 bases separated the two germline ends. Germline values: CDR1 MNHNS, CDR2 SASEGT. In DNA form, the CDR3 reads TGTGCCAGCAGTGACCTCCCAGGGATCGGCACTGAAGCTTTCTTT. Translation gives CASSDLPGIGTEAFF.